Given below is one T cell receptor beta chain in context. This clonotype has ten or more counts. Its recognized antigen is unknown. The record has no base qualities; no much larger clone is one base away. The receptor library was made with 5' RACE. The sequencer was a NextSeq 500. The TCR library protocol attached unique molecular identifiers to individual cDNA molecules to correct for sequencing error and PCR bias. TCR alpha and beta chains were both sequenced, and the abundances of alpha and beta sequences in each sample were closely correlated with each other. The paper's data handling went like this. Decombinator V4 was used to annotate TCR sequences for V gene, J gene and CDR3. TCRs were defined as expanded if a significant change between any two time points was detected under a Poisson model with p below 0.0001. Abundances of TCRs were expressed as counts per million after normalisation to the total number of TCRs sequenced in each sample. MAIT TCRs were defined by TRAV1-2 paired with TRAJ12, TRAJ20 or TRAJ33, and iNKT TCRs by TRAV10 paired with TRAJ18. VDJdb, accessed 1 November 2021, was searched for CMV, EBV and SARS-CoV-2 annotated TCRs, excluding TCRs annotated for multiple antigens. Clones were called with MiXCR by TCRdb after fastp trimmed the public reads at Q25, and only in-frame beta chains were retained. Every distinct CDR3 protein forms one entry, paired with its most common genes and DNA. The V and J calls, along with clone size, are taken from TCRdb and not from the paper's own processing. Present in this sample are 36,000 or so distinct CDR3 sequences, 3.5% to 5% of which were seen just once. The top ten clones comprise 5.9% of the sample.

The source of the sample is a study of early T cells in non-severe SARS-CoV-2 infection listed by TCRdb under 2021. About the study as a whole: TCR sequencing used bulk RNA from unsorted whole blood, so alpha and beta chains could not be paired. Here is what the overall study found, with its caveats: VDJdb matching was skewed toward anti-spike CD8 responses and likely underestimated virus-specific expansions, missing private and CD4 specificities.

V was cut back by 4 bases and J by 4 bases, leaving a gap of 19 bases between them. Reading the germline V gene gives CDR1 SGHRS and CDR2 YFSETQ. Measured from the cysteine to the phenylalanine, the CDR3 is 16 residues long. Only the CDR3 part of the read is kept: 48 bases, read in frame from the first base. A case-control design nested within a healthcare worker cohort in London, UK, was used, with weekly nasopharyngeal swab PCR tests and blood sampling performed. Healthcare workers were recruited between 23 and 31 March 2020, during the week of the UK lockdown, and were followed weekly for up to roughly 15 weeks.

The specimen was whole blood. The sequence is built from TRBV5-1 and TRBJ2-3; perhaps TRBD2 is the D gene, with 5 bases matching. This clonotype was obtained from an adult who was a healthcare worker with PCR-confirmed SARS-CoV-2 infection or an uninfected control (not recorded which). The CDR3 in this case is CASSPVVGGISDTQYF. The nucleotide sequence reads as follows: TGCGCCAGCAGCCCGGTCGTTGGAGGTATCTCAGATACGCAGTATTTT. Joined to the reference TRBV5-1 and TRBJ2-3 proteins, this CDR3 gives the full variable domain: KAGVTQTPRYLIKTRGQQVTLSCSPISGHRSVSWYQQTPGQGLQFLFEYFSETQRNKGNFPGRFSGRQFSNSRSEMNVSTLELGDSALYLCASSPVVGGISDTQYFGPGTRLTVL.